This is a list of T cell receptor beta chains from one sample in a study of radiotherapy plus CTLA-4 blockade in lung cancer. TCRdb keeps only in-frame clones here, not all; method: immunoSEQ multiplex PCR. The sample contains about 57,000 clones, around 80% of which appear only once. The sample in question was peripheral blood, obtained from a patient treated with radiotherapy plus ipilimumab. Receptor source: a human donor with non-small cell lung cancer who had a complete response to radiotherapy plus ipilimumab. Both conserved end residues are part of each CDR3. Fields, in order: CDR3 DNA, CDR3 protein, J gene, D gene, V gene, clone size. D genes are given only for firm matches. Clone size is stated in some rows and not others, as once, few, many or a class when expanded.

cdr3_nt: TGTGCCAGTAGTAGAACAGGGAACAACATTCAGTACTTC
cdr3_aa: CASSRTGNNIQYF
j_call: TRBJ2-4
d_call: NA
v_call: TRBV19
clone_size: NA

cdr3_nt: TGTGCCATCAGTGACGGGAGGGCTAATGAAAAACTGTTTTTT
cdr3_aa: CAISDGRANEKLFF
j_call: TRBJ1-4
d_call: NA
v_call: TRBV10-3
clone_size: few

cdr3_nt: TGCGCCAGCAGCCAAGGACTAGCGGGGGGCACAGATACGCAGTATTTT
cdr3_aa: CASSQGLAGGTDTQYF
j_call: TRBJ2-3
d_call: TRBD2
v_call: TRBV4-1
clone_size: once

cdr3_nt: TGTGCCTGGAGTGTAGGGGTCCAAGCTTTCTTT
cdr3_aa: CAWSVGVQAFF
j_call: TRBJ1-1
d_call: NA
v_call: TRBV30
clone_size: NA

cdr3_nt: TGTGCCAGTAGTACAGGGACAGTGGGGATCCAAGAGACCCAGTACTTC
cdr3_aa: CASSTGTVGIQETQYF
j_call: TRBJ2-5
d_call: TRBD1
v_call: TRBV19
clone_size: once

cdr3_nt: TGTGCCATCAGTGACTCTTCGGGCTCTGGAAACACCATATATTTT
cdr3_aa: CAISDSSGSGNTIYF
j_call: TRBJ1-3
d_call: NA
v_call: TRBV10-3
clone_size: few

cdr3_nt: TGTGCCAGCAGTGCCAGGGGGGCTGGGGCCAACGTCCTGACTTTC
cdr3_aa: CASSARGAGANVLTF
j_call: TRBJ2-6
d_call: NA
v_call: TRBV2
clone_size: NA

cdr3_nt: TGTGCCAGCAGCCGTAACGCAGGGGTGAACTATGGCTACACCTTC
cdr3_aa: CASSRNAGVNYGYTF
j_call: TRBJ1-2
d_call: NA
v_call: TRBV14
clone_size: NA

cdr3_nt: TGTGCCTGGAGTCGGGACATTCGGGAAAAACTGTTTTTT
cdr3_aa: CAWSRDIREKLFF
j_call: TRBJ1-4
d_call: NA
v_call: TRBV30
clone_size: NA

cdr3_nt: TGTGCCAGCAGCTTCAATAGCGGGGGGGCCGCAGTCGAGACCCAGTACTTC
cdr3_aa: CASSFNSGGAAVETQYF
j_call: TRBJ2-5
d_call: TRBD2
v_call: TRBV5-8
clone_size: NA

cdr3_nt: TGTGCCAGTAGTATTGGGAGTGGGTCATACGAGCAGTACTTC
cdr3_aa: CASSIGSGSYEQYF
j_call: TRBJ2-7
d_call: NA
v_call: TRBV19
clone_size: NA

cdr3_nt: TGTGCCAGCAGCTTAGAGGCGGGGAATTCACCCCTCCACTTT
cdr3_aa: CASSLEAGNSPLHF
j_call: TRBJ1-6
d_call: NA
v_call: TRBV7-9
clone_size: NA

cdr3_nt: TGCAGCGTCTCGTCGGGGACCGGGGAGCTGTTTTTT
cdr3_aa: CSVSSGTGELFF
j_call: TRBJ2-2
d_call: NA
v_call: TRBV29-1
clone_size: once

cdr3_nt: TGTGCCAGCAGCGTAGGGGCCATTGGCACTGAAGCTTTCTTT
cdr3_aa: CASSVGAIGTEAFF
j_call: TRBJ1-1
d_call: NA
v_call: TRBV9
clone_size: NA

cdr3_nt: TGTGCCAGCAGCTTAGATCGGCTACGCCCCGGGACGCAGTATTTT
cdr3_aa: CASSLDRLRPGTQYF
j_call: TRBJ2-3
d_call: NA
v_call: TRBV7-8
clone_size: NA

cdr3_nt: TGTGCCAGTAGTCCTCGGGACAGGGAAATCCTAGGGAGGGTTACAGATACGCAGTATTTT
cdr3_aa: CASSPRDREILGRVTDTQYF
j_call: TRBJ2-3
d_call: TRBD1
v_call: TRBV19
clone_size: NA

cdr3_nt: TGTGCTAGCAGCTTAGCACAGGACAGTGAGCAGTTCTTC
cdr3_aa: CASSLAQDSEQFF
j_call: TRBJ2-1
d_call: NA
v_call: TRBV7-7
clone_size: NA

cdr3_nt: TGTGCCAGCAAAAGAAGCCCCGGGGGGGCAGCAGATACGCAGTATTTT
cdr3_aa: CASKRSPGGAADTQYF
j_call: TRBJ2-3
d_call: TRBD2
v_call: TRBV2
clone_size: NA

cdr3_nt: TGTGCCAGCAGACCGCCTAGACAGGGCCTTTTTATGAACACTGAAGCTTTCTTT
cdr3_aa: CASRPPRQGLFMNTEAFF
j_call: TRBJ1-1
d_call: TRBD1
v_call: TRBV27
clone_size: NA

cdr3_nt: TGTGCCAGCTCACCAGGGGACAGGGGGTCCTTCTATGGCTACACCTTC
cdr3_aa: CASSPGDRGSFYGYTF
j_call: TRBJ1-2
d_call: TRBD1
v_call: TRBV18
clone_size: NA

cdr3_nt: TGCGCCAGCAGCCCGGCACAGATTAATGAAAAACTGTTTTTT
cdr3_aa: CASSPAQINEKLFF
j_call: TRBJ1-4
d_call: NA
v_call: TRBV5-1
clone_size: NA

cdr3_nt: TGTGCCAGCAGCTCGGGGGGTTGGGGACGGATCTATGGCTACACCTTC
cdr3_aa: CASSSGGWGRIYGYTF
j_call: TRBJ1-2
d_call: NA
v_call: TRBV7-9
clone_size: NA

cdr3_nt: TGTGCCAGCAGTTCGACAGGGTTCCCCAACGTCGCCTACAATGAGCAGTTCTTC
cdr3_aa: CASSSTGFPNVAYNEQFF
j_call: TRBJ2-1
d_call: TRBD1
v_call: TRBV5-6
clone_size: NA

cdr3_nt: TGTGCCAGCGTAGGGGTATTGAATTCACCCCTCCACTTT
cdr3_aa: CASVGVLNSPLHF
j_call: TRBJ1-6
d_call: NA
v_call: TRBV6-6
clone_size: few

cdr3_nt: TGTGCCAGCAGCAAGACAGGCACCGGGGAGCTGTTTTTT
cdr3_aa: CASSKTGTGELFF
j_call: TRBJ2-2
d_call: NA
v_call: TRBV6-4
clone_size: NA

cdr3_nt: TGTGCCAGTAGGCGGGAGATTAATGAAAAACTGTTTTTT
cdr3_aa: CASRREINEKLFF
j_call: TRBJ1-4
d_call: NA
v_call: TRBV19
clone_size: few

cdr3_nt: TGTGCCAGCTCAAACGGACAGGCCCTATATAGCAATCAGCCCCAGCATTTT
cdr3_aa: CASSNGQALYSNQPQHF
j_call: TRBJ1-5
d_call: TRBD1
v_call: TRBV18
clone_size: once

cdr3_nt: TGTGCCAGCAGTGAACCCAAGAGTGGCTACACCTTC
cdr3_aa: CASSEPKSGYTF
j_call: TRBJ1-2
d_call: NA
v_call: TRBV6-1
clone_size: few

cdr3_nt: TGCGCCAGCAGTGTATCAGGGTTCAATCAGCCCCAGCATTTT
cdr3_aa: CASSVSGFNQPQHF
j_call: TRBJ1-5
d_call: NA
v_call: TRBV10-2
clone_size: few